This TCR beta chain was obtained from a study of response to subunit inactivated influenza vaccine. Study-wide results and caveats: There was a suggestion from the authors that each seasonal influenza vaccination recruits few new T cells.

TCRdb ran MiXCR on the RT-PCR reads and lists one entry per CDR3 protein. This table has 540,000 or so distinct CDR3 sequences, 10% to 15% appearing once. The V end lost 6 bases, the J end lost 1 base, and 13 bases lay between the germline ends. The germline V gene encodes CDR1 MDHEN and CDR2 SYDVKM. This CDR3 contains 15 residues. This clonotype was observed at least ten times. Its matching antigen is unknown. The chain employs TRBV28 and TRBJ2-1, with D uncertain. The TCR was taken from a man aged 45 to 65 who received an inactivated influenza vaccine. Here the sequenced sample was PBMCs from blood, taken roughly 46 days after vaccination. CDR3 sequence: CASREIARSYNEQFF. The DNA of the CDR3 is TGTGCCAGCAGGGAGATCGCACGTTCCTACAATGAGCAGTTCTTC.